The rows below give T cell receptor beta chains drawn from one sample of a study of blood T cell repertoires in COVID-19. Sequenced by immunoSEQ multiplex PCR; TCRdb stores in-frame clones only, minus some. The data show roughly 77,000 clones, 60% to 85% seen once. The specimen sequenced was peripheral blood. Source of these receptors: a human donor in a cohort sampled during active COVID-19. The CDR3 runs from the conserved cysteine through the conserved F or W. A D gene is named only where the DNA matches it firmly. A row's size may be missing; if present it is once, few, many or a size class.

TRBJ2-7 | NA | NA | TRBV6-6 | TGTGCCAGCAGTAGGGACTCTTTGTACGAGCAGTACTTC | CASSRDSLYEQYF
TRBJ2-3 | NA | NA | TRBV7-3 | TGTGCCAGCAGCTTGGTTGGCCCAGATACGCAGTATTTT | CASSLVGPDTQYF
TRBJ2-3 | NA | NA | TRBV6-2/TRBV6-3 | TGTGCCAGCAGTTACCCAGGCCATACGCAGTATTTT | CASSYPGHTQYF
TRBJ2-2 | NA | NA | TRBV10-1 | TGCGCCAGCAGTCATCACCACACGTCGGGGGAGCTGTTTTTT | CASSHHHTSGELFF
TRBJ2-5 | TRBD2 | once | TRBV6-2/TRBV6-3 | TGTGCCAGCAGTTACGGGGTAGGGGAAGCGGGGGATCAAGAGACCCAGTACTTC | CASSYGVGEAGDQETQYF
TRBJ1-6 | NA | NA | TRBV27 | TGTGCCAGCAGTTTGGGGCGTCCGTCACCCCTCCACTTT | CASSLGRPSPLHF
TRBJ1-2 | TRBD1 | NA | TRBV14 | TGTGCCAGCAGCCGAGGGACAGGGGGCTACGACTATGGCTACACCTTC | CASSRGTGGYDYGYTF
TRBJ2-5 | TRBD1 | NA | TRBV12-3/TRBV12-4 | TGTGCCAGCAGTTGGACAGGGAGAGAGACCCAGTACTTC | CASSWTGRETQYF
TRBJ1-6 | NA | NA | TRBV9 | TGTGCCAGCAGCGTAGTAAATAATTCACCCCTCCACTTT | CASSVVNNSPLHF
TRBJ2-2 | NA | NA | TRBV5-4 | TGTGCCAGCAGCTTGGGCAGGGTTGCCACCGGGGAGCTGTTTTTT | CASSLGRVATGELFF
TRBJ1-5 | NA | NA | TRBV6-2/TRBV6-3 | TGTGCCAGCAGTTACTCGGGTCGGGGACAGCCCCAGCATTTT | CASSYSGRGQPQHF
TRBJ1-4 | TRBD1 | NA | TRBV5-1 | TGCGCCAGCAGTTTTTCCGGGACAGGGGAGGAAAAACTGTTTTTT | CASSFSGTGEEKLFF
TRBJ2-7 | TRBD1 | NA | TRBV5-6 | TGTGCCAGCAGCTTGGGGACAGGGGGCAGGATCCCTTACGAGCAGTACTTC | CASSLGTGGRIPYEQYF
TRBJ1-3 | NA | NA | TRBV30 | TGTGCCTGGAGTTACGACACGGGGAACACCATATATTTT | CAWSYDTGNTIYF